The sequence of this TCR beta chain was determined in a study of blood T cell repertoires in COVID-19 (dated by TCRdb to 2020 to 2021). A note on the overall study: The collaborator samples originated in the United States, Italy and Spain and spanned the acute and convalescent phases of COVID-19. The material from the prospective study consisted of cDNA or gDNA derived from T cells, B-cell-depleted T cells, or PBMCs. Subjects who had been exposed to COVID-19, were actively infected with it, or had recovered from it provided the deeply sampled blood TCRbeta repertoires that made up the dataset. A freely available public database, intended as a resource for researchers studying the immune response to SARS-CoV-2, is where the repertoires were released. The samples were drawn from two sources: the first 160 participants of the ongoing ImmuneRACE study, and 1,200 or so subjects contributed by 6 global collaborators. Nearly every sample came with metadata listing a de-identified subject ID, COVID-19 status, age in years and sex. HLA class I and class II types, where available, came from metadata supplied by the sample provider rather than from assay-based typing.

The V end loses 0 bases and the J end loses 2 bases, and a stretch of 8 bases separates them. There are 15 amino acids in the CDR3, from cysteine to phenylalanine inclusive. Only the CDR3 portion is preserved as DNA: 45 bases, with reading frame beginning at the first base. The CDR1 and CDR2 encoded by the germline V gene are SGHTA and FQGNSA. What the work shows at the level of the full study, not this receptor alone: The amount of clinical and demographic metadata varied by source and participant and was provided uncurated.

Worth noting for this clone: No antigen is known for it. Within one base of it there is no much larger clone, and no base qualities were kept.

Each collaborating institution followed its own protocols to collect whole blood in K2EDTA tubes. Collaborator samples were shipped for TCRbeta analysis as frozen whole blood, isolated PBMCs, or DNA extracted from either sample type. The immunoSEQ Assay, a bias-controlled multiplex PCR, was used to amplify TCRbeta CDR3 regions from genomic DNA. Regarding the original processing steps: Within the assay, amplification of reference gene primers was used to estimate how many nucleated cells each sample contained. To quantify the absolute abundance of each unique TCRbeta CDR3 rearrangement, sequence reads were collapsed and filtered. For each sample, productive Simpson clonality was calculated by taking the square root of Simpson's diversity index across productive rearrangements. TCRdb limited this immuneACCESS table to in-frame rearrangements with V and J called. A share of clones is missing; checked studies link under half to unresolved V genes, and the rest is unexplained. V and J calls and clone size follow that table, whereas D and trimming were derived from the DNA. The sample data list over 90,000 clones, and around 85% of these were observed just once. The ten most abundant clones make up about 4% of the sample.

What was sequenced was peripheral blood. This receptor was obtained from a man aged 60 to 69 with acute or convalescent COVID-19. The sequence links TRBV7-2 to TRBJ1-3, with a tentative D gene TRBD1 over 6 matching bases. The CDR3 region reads CASSLAGAAGNTIYF. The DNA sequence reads TGTGCCAGCAGCTTAGCGGGGGCGGCTGGAAACACCATATATTTT.